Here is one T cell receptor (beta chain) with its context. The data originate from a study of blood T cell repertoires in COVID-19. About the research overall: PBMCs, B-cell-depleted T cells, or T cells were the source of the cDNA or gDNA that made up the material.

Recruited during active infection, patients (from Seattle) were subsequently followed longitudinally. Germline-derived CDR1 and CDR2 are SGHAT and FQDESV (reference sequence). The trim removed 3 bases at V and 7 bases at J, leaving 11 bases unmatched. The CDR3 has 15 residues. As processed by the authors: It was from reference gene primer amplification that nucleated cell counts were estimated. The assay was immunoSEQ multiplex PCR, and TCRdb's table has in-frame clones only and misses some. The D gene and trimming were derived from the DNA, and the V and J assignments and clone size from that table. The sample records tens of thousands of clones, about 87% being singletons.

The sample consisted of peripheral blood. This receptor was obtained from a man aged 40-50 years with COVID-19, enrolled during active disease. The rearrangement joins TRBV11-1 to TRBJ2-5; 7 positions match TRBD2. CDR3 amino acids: CASSFVSAGVVTQYF. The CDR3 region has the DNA TGTGCCAGCAGCTTTGTGTCGGCGGGAGTGGTGACCCAGTACTTC.